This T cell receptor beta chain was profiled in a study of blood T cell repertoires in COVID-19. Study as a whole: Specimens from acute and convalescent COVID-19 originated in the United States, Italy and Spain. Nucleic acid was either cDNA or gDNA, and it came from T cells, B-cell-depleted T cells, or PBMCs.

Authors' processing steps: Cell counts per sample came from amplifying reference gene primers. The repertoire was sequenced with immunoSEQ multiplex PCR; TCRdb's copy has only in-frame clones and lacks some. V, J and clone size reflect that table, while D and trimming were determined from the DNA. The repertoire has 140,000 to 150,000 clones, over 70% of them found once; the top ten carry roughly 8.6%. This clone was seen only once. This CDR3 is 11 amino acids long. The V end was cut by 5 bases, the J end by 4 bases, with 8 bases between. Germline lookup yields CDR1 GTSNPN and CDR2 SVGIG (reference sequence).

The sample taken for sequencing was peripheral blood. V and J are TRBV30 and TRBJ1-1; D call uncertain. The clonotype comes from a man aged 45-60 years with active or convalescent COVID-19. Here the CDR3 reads CAWSRATEAFF. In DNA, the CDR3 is TGTGCCTGGTCAAGAGCCACTGAAGCTTTCTTT.